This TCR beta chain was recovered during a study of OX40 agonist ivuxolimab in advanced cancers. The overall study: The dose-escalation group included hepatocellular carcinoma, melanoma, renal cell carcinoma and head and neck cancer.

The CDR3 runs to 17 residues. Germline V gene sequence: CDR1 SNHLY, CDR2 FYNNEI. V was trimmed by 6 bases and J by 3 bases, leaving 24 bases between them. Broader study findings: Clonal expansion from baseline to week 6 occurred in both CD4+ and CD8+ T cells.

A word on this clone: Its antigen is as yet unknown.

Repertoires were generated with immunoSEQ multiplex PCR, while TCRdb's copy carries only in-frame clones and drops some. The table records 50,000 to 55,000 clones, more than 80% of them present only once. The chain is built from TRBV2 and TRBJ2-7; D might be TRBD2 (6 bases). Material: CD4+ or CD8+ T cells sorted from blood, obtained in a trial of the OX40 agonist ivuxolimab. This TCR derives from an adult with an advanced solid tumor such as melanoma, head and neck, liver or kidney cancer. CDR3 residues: CASSQSGRWEDGYEQYF. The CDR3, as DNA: TGTGCCAGCAGCCAATCTGGGAGGTGGGAGGACGGCTACGAGCAGTACTTC.